These 23 T cell receptor beta chains share one sample of origin, sequenced in a study of neurological immune-mediated disorders. TCRdb re-called the 5' RACE reads with MiXCR, one entry per CDR3 protein. Among 35,000 to 55,000 distinct CDR3 sequences, about 6.9% were seen once, and the ten largest hold 0.55% to 0.6%. Sequenced material: CD4+ T cells from blood. Receptors were obtained from a woman aged 40 to 55 in good health.

The chain carries TRBV28 and TRBJ2-3; no clear D. Germline V gene lookup returns CDR1 MDHEN and CDR2 SYDVKM. The ends were cut back, 10 bases at V and 1 base at J, with 15 bases in the middle. The CDR3 is 14 residues long. The CDR3 region has the DNA TGTGCCACAAACAACTTGCGGCGCACAGATACGCAGTATTTT. This encodes CATNNLRRTDTQYF.

This clonotype was recorded at least ten times. The rearrangement links TRBV5-1 to TRBJ2-7; D remains unclear. V lost 0 bases and J lost 2, with 6 bases in between. Germline CDR1 reads SGHRS; CDR2 reads YFSETQ. The CDR3 loop spans 13 amino acids. CDR3 nucleotides: TGCGCCAGCAGCTTGGATTTCGCCTACGAGCAGTACTTC. Amino acid sequence: CASSLDFAYEQYF.

This clonotype was found many times. The CDR3 nucleotides read TGTGCCAGCAGCCATTCTGACACAGATACGCAGTATTTT. Translating gives CASSHSDTDTQYF. J is TRBJ2-3 and V is TRBV7-8, with D hard to call. CDR3 length: 13 amino acids. The germline V gene has CDR1 SGHVS and CDR2 FQNEAQ. V lost 5 bases and J lost 2, with 8 bases in between.

Ten or more counts support this clonotype. The rearrangement joins TRBV5-1 to TRBJ2-3, with D perhaps TRBD1 (5 bases). Germline assignment: CDR1 SGHRS and CDR2 YFSETQ. V shed 0 bases and J shed 4 bases, with 6 bases lying between them. This CDR3 comprises 13 residues. The CDR3 loop reads CASSLGGADTQYF. CDR3 nucleotides: TGCGCCAGCAGCTTGGGGGGCGCAGATACGCAGTATTTT. The full variable domain, its missing parts supplied by reference TRBV5-1 and TRBJ2-3, is KAGVTQTPRYLIKTRGQQVTLSCSPISGHRSVSWYQQTPGQGLQFLFEYFSETQRNKGNFPGRFSGRQFSNSRSEMNVSTLELGDSALYLCASSLGGADTQYFGPGTRLTVL.

This clonotype has at least ten counts. This chain joins TRBV5-6 and TRBJ2-7; the match to TRBD1 covers 10 bases. Germline trimming cut 1 base from V and 3 bases from J; bases unmatched to any gene: 4. The CDR3 covers 15 residues. CDR1 and CDR2 from the germline V gene are SGHDT and YYEEEE. The CDR3 reads CASSLYGTGDYEQYF. In nucleotides, the CDR3 is TGTGCCAGCAGCTTGTACGGGACAGGGGACTACGAGCAGTACTTC.

This clonotype was recorded at least ten times. This chain links TRBV4-2 with TRBJ2-1; the match to TRBD2 covers 9 bases. CDR3 length: 13 residues. Trimming at V came to 6 bases and at J to 6 bases, leaving 3 bases not matched to a gene. Looked up from germline, CDR1 is LGHNA and CDR2 is YNFKEQ. The CDR3 DNA follows: TGTGCCAGCAGGTCTAGCGGGATCAATGAGCAGTTCTTC. Translated: CASRSSGINEQFF.

This clonotype was seen many times. The chain links TRBV7-2 to TRBJ2-3; D is unresolved. The germline CDR1 and CDR2 sequences are SGHTA and FQGNSA. The CDR3 is 12 residues long. Trimming shortened V by 5 bases and J by 9 bases, and 12 bases separated the two germline ends. The CDR3 DNA sequence: TGTGCCAGCAGCCCTCAACCCCCAACGCAGTATTTT. This sequence encodes CASSPQPPTQYF.

This clonotype has at least ten counts. The chain uses TRBV29-1 and TRBJ2-1; 7 bases fit TRBD2. The length of the CDR3 is 12 residues. The trim removed 0 bases at V and 7 bases at J, leaving 0 bases unmatched. Germline V gives CDR1 SQVTM, CDR2 ANQGSEA. DNA of the CDR3: TGCAGCGTTGAAGAACTAGCGAATGAGCAGTTCTTC. Its translation: CSVEELANEQFF.

This clonotype was counted many times. The V call is TRBV6-1, the J call TRBJ2-1; no reliable D call. The V gene lost 10 bases and the J gene lost 6 bases, with 13 bases spanning the gap. The CDR3 sequence is 12 residues long. CDR1 is MNHNS, CDR2 SASEGT, per germline. Written as DNA, the CDR3 is TGTGCCACCAGCCCACGGCCCAATGAGCAGTTCTTC. This translates into CATSPRPNEQFF.

This clonotype was counted many times. The CDR3 loop reads CASSLPGLAGDTDTQYF. CDR3 sequence (DNA): TGCGCCAGCAGCCTACCGGGACTAGCGGGAGATACAGATACGCAGTATTTT. This chain uses TRBV5-1 with TRBJ2-3; TRBD2 matches 14 bases. This CDR3 is 17 amino acids long. V was pared by 4 bases and J by 3 bases, with 7 bases of the junction left unmatched. Germline CDR1 is SGHRS and CDR2 is YFSETQ.

This chain connects TRBV21-1 to TRBJ2-2; the D call in the table, TRBD2, was not verified against the DNA. TRBV21-1 is noted as a pseudogene. The CDR3 spans 17 residues. CDR3 amino acids: CASRLAGVQSNTGELFF. For the CDR3, the DNA is TGTGCCAGCAGACTAGCGGGAGTCCAATCGAACACCGGGGAGCTGTTTTTT.

This clonotype was found many times. The chain recombines TRBV18 with TRBJ2-5; D is possibly TRBD1 (5 bases). CDR3 length equals 14 residues. The V gene lost 1 base and the J gene lost 1 base, with 7 bases spanning the gap. CDR1 KGHSH and CDR2 LQKENI come from the germline V gene. The CDR3: CASSPQQVQETQYF. The CDR3 DNA sequence: TGTGCCAGCTCACCACAACAGGTCCAAGAGACCCAGTACTTC.

This clonotype was observed at least ten times. The CDR3: CASSLAGQQYNEQFF. The CDR3 DNA reads as TGCGCCAGCAGCTTAGCGGGACAGCAATACAATGAGCAGTTCTTC. The chain has TRBV5-1 and TRBJ2-1; perhaps D is TRBD1 or TRBD2 (7 bases each). V lost 2 bases, J lost 4 bases, and 13 bases lay in between. This CDR3 has 15 residues. CDR1 SGHRS and CDR2 YFSETQ come from the germline V gene. Filled out from reference TRBV5-1 and TRBJ2-1, the complete variable domain reads KAGVTQTPRYLIKTRGQQVTLSCSPISGHRSVSWYQQTPGQGLQFLFEYFSETQRNKGNFPGRFSGRQFSNSRSEMNVSTLELGDSALYLCASSLAGQQYNEQFFGPGTRLTVL.

This clonotype was recorded many times. The chain joins TRBV5-1 to TRBJ2-1; the D call may be TRBD1 or TRBD2 (6 bases each). From germline, CDR1 is SGHRS and CDR2 YFSETQ. The CDR3 is 20 residues long. V was pared by 5 bases and J by 2 bases, with 29 bases between. The CDR3 nucleotides are TGCGCCAGCAGTGTGGGACACGGATCTTTCGGGAGACGGACCTACAATGAGCAGTTCTTC. It translates to CASSVGHGSFGRRTYNEQFF.

This clonotype was picked up many times. V usage is TRBV4-1 and J usage is TRBJ1-5, with TRBD1 as a possible D gene (6 bases). CDR3 size: 15 residues. CDR1 and CDR2 from the germline V gene are MGHRA and YSYEKL. The V and J ends lost 4 bases and 2 bases respectively, with 12 bases between them. As DNA, the CDR3 is TGCGCCAGCAGCCCGCTTGGGGGCGGCAATCAGCCCCAGCATTTT. This sequence encodes CASSPLGGGNQPQHF.

This clonotype occurred many times. The chain couples TRBV20-1 to TRBJ2-3; TRBD2 matches 10 bases. The germline V gene has CDR1 DFQATT and CDR2 SNEGSKA (reference sequence). Trimming removed 3 bases from V and 2 bases from J; junction bases left unmatched: 8. This CDR3 is 16 amino acids long. The CDR3 loop is CSASSVLAGDTDTQYF. Here the CDR3 DNA reads TGCAGTGCTAGCTCGGTGCTAGCGGGAGACACAGATACGCAGTATTTT.

This clonotype was recorded many times. The rearrangement uses TRBV20-1 and TRBJ2-6; D unresolved. Germline loops: CDR1 DFQATT, CDR2 SNEGSKA (reference sequence). The CDR3 extends over 15 amino acids. V lost 7 bases, J lost 0 bases, and 13 bases lay in between. CDR3 nucleotides: TGCAGTGTTGACCGCCTTCACTCTGGGGCCAACGTCCTGACTTTC. Translated: CSVDRLHSGANVLTF.

This clonotype has ten or more counts. This chain connects TRBV3-1 to TRBJ2-1, with D unclear. The CDR3 is 12 residues long. Per germline, CDR1 LGHDT and CDR2 YNNKEL (reference sequence). Trimming removed 4 bases at V and 6 bases at J, with 7 bases between. CDR3: CASSPLGNEQFF. Written as DNA, the CDR3 is TGTGCCAGCAGCCCGCTCGGCAATGAGCAGTTCTTC.

This clonotype was observed many times. The chain is built from TRBV7-2 and TRBJ2-7, with D possibly matching TRBD2 (6 bases). CDR1 is SGHTA and CDR2 is FQGNSA in the germline V gene. The CDR3 totals 15 residues. The V end lost 5 bases, the J end lost 3 bases, and 17 bases lay between the germline ends. The CDR3 reads CASSPGVGGNYEQYF. As DNA, the CDR3 is TGTGCCAGCAGCCCAGGCGTGGGAGGCAACTACGAGCAGTACTTC.

This clonotype occurred many times. CDR3 loop: CASSSDVTQYF. The CDR3 DNA is TGTGCCAGCAGCTCCGATGTCACCCAGTACTTC. This chain uses TRBV7-8 with TRBJ2-5; D is uncertain. This CDR3 region has 11 residues. Looked up from germline, CDR1 is SGHVS and CDR2 is FQNEAQ. Trimming took off 4 bases at V and 8 bases at J, with 8 bases between the two ends.

This clonotype appeared a few times. V gene TRBV11-2 combines with J gene TRBJ2-7; D gene unclear. CDR3 length: 13 amino acids. V was cut by 1 base and J by 4 bases, with 8 bases left in between. CDR1 and CDR2 from the germline V gene are SGHAT and FQNNGV. The DNA for the CDR3 is TGTGCCAGCAGCTTAGTCGCAGCTTACGAGCAGTACTTC. Translating gives CASSLVAAYEQYF.

This clonotype came up many times. This chain uses TRBV7-8 with TRBJ2-5; D remains unclear. The CDR3 loop spans 15 amino acids. Germline V lookup: CDR1 SGHVS, CDR2 FQNEAQ. Between the trimmed V and J ends, which lost 5 bases and 2 bases, there was a span of 15 bases. Written as DNA, the CDR3 is TGTGCCAGCAGCATTGAGTCCGGTAATCAAGAGACCCAGTACTTC. Translation gives CASSIESGNQETQYF.

The chain uses TRBV27 and TRBJ2-7; TRBD1 or TRBD2 may be the D gene (5 bases each). V dropped 8 bases and J dropped 2 bases, with 16 bases sitting between them. The CDR3 contains 14 residues. From germline, CDR1 is MNHEY and CDR2 SMNVEV (reference sequence). This chain's CDR3 is CASLPVWGPYEQYF. CDR3 DNA sequence: TGTGCCAGCCTCCCCGTTTGGGGACCCTACGAGCAGTACTTC.